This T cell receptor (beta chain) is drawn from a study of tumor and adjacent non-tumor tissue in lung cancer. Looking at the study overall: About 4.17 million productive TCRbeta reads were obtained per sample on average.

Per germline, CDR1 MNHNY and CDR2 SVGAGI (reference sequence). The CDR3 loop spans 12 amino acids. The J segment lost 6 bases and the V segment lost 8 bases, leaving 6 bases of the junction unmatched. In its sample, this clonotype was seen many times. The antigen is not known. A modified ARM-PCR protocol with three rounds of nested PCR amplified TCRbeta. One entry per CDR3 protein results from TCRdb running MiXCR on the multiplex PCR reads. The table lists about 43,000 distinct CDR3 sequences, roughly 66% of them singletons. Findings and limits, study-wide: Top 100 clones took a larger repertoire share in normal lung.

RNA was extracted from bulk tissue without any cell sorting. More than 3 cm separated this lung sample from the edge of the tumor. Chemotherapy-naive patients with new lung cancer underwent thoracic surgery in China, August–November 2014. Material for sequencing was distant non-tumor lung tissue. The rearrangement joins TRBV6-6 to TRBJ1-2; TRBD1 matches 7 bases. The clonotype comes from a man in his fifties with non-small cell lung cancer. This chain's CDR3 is CASGRGRNGYTF. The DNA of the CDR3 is TGTGCCAGCGGCAGGGGGAGGAATGGCTACACCTTC.